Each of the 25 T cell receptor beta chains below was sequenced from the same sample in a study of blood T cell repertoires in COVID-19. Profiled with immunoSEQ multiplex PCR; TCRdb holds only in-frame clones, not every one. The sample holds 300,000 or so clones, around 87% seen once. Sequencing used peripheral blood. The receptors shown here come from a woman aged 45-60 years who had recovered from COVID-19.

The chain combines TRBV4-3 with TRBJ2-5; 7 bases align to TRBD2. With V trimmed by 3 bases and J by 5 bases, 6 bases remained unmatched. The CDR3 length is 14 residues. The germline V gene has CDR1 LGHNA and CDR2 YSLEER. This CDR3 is CASSQVAGGETQYF. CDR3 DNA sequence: TGCGCCAGCAGCCAGGTAGCGGGTGGGGAGACCCAGTACTTC.

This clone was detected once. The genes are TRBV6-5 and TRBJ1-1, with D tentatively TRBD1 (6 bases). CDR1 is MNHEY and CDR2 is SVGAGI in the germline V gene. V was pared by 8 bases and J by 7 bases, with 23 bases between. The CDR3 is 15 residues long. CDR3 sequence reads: CASGQRAFFEIEAFF. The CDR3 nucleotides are TGTGCCAGCGGACAGAGGGCCTTCTTTGAAATTGAAGCTTTCTTT.

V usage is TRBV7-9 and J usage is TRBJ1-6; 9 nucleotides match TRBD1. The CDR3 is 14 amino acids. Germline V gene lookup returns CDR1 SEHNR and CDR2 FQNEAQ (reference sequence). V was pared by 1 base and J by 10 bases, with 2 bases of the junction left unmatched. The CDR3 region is CASSLGQGGSPLHF. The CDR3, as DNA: TGTGCCAGCAGCTTAGGACAGGGGGGCTCACCCCTCCACTTT.

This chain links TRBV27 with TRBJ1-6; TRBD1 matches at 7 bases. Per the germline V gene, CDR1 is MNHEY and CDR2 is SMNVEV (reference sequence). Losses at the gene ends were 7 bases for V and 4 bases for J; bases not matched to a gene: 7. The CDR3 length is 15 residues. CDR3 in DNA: TGTGCCAGCACTACCTGGGACAGTTATAATTCACCCCTCCACTTT. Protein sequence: CASTTWDSYNSPLHF.

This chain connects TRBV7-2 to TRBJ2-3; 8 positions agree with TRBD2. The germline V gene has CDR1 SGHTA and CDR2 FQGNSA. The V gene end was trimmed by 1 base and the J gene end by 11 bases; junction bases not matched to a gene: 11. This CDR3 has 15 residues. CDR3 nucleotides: TGTGCCAGCAGCTTAGGGCTGGCGGGAGGACGCGGGCAGTATTTT. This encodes CASSLGLAGGRGQYF.

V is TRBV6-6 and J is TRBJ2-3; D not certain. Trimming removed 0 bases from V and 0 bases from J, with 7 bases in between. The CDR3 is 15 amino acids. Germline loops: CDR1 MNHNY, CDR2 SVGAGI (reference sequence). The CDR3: CASSYSTESTDTQYF. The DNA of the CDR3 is TGTGCCAGCAGTTACTCGACTGAGAGCACAGATACGCAGTATTTT.

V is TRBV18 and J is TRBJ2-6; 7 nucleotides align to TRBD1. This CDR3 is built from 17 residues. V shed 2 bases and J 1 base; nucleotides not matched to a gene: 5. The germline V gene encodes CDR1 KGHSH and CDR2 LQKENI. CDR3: CASSPTEGASGANVLTF. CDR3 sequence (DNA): TGTGCCAGCTCACCAACCGAGGGGGCATCTGGGGCCAACGTCCTGACTTTC.

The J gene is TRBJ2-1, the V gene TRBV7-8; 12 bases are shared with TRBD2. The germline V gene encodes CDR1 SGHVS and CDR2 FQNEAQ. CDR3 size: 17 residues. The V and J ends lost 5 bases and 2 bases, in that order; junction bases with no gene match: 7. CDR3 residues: CASSPLGTSGPYNEQFF. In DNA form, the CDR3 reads TGTGCCAGCAGCCCCCTCGGGACTAGCGGGCCCTACAATGAGCAGTTCTTC.

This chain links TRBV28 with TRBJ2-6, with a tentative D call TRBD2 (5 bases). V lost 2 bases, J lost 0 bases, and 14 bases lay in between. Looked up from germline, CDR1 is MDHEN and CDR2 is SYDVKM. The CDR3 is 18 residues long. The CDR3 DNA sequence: TGTGCCAGCAGTTTAGTTTTGGGGAGCGGCTCTGGGGCCAACGTCCTGACTTTC. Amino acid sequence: CASSLVLGSGSGANVLTF.

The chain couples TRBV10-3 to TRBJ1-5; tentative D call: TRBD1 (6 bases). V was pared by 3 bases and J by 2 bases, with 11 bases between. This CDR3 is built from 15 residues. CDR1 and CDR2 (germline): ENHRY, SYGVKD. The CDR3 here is CAISDSRGGNQPQHF. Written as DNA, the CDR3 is TGTGCCATCAGTGATTCCAGGGGTGGCAATCAGCCCCAGCATTTT.

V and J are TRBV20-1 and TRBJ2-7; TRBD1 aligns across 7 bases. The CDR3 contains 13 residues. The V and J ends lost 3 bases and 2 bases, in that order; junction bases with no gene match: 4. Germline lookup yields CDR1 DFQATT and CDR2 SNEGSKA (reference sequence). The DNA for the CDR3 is TGCAGTGCTAGTCGGGGACAGACCTACGAGCAGTACTTC. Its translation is CSASRGQTYEQYF.

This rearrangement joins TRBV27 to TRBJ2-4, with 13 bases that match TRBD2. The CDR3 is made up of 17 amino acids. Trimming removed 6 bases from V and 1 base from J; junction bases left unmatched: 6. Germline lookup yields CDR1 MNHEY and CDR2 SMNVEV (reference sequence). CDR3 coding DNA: TGTGCCAGCAGAGCGGGACTAGCGGGACGGGCCAAAAACATTCAGTACTTC. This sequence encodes CASRAGLAGRAKNIQYF.

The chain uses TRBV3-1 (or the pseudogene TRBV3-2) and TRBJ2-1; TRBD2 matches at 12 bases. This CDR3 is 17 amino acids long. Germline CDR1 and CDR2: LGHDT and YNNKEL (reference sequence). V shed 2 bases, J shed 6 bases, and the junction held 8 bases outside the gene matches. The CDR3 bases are TGTGCCAGCAGCCAAAACCCCACTAGCGGGGGGACCAATGAGCAGTTCTTC. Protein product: CASSQNPTSGGTNEQFF.

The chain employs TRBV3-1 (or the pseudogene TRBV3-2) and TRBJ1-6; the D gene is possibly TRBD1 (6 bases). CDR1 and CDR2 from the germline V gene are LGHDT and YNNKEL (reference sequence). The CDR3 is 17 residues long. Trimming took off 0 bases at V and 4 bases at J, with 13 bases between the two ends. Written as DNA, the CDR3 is TGTGCCAGCAGCCAAGATGGGGACACCCGTTATAATTCACCCCTCCACTTT. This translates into CASSQDGDTRYNSPLHF.

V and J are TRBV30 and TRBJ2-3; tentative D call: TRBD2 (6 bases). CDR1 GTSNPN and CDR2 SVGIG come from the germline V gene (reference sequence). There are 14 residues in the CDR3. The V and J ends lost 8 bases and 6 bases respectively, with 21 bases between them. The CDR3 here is CAGLRRGSGDTQYF. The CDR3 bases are TGTGCCGGCCTACGGCGGGGCTCAGGGGATACGCAGTATTTT.

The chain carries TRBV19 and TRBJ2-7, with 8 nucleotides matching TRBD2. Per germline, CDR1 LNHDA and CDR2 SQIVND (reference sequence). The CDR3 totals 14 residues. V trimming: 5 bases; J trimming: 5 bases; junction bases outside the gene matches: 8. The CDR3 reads CASSPRTSLHEQYF. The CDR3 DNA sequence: TGTGCCAGTAGTCCCCGGACTAGCCTCCACGAGCAGTACTTC.

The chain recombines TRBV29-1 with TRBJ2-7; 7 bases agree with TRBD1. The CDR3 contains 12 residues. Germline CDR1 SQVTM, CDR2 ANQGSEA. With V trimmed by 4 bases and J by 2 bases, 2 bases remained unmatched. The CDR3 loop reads CSVAGQTYEQYF. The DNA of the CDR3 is TGCAGCGTTGCGGGACAGACCTACGAGCAGTACTTC.

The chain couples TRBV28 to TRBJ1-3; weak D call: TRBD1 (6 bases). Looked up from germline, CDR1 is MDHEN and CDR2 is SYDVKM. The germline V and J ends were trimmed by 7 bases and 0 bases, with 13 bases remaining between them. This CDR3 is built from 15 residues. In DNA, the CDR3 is TGTGCCAGCACGGGACATTCAAGCTCTGGAAACACCATATATTTT. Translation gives CASTGHSSSGNTIYF.

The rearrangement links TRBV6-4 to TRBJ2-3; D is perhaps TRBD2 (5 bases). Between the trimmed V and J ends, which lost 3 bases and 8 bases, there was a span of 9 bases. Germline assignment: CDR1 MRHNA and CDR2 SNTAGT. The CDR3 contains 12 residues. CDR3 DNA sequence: TGTGCCAGCAGTGAGGGAGTGGGTACGCAGTATTTT. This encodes CASSEGVGTQYF.

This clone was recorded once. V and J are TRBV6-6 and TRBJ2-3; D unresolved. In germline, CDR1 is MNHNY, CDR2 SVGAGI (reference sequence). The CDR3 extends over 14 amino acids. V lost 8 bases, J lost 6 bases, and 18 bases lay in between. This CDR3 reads CASGLSTVSDTQYF. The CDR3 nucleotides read TGTGCCAGCGGCCTTTCGACTGTTTCCGATACGCAGTATTTT.

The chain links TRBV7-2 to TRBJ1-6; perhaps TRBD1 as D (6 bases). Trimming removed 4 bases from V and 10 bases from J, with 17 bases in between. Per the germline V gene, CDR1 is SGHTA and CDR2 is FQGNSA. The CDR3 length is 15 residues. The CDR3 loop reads CASSSSPGARSPLHF. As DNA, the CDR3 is TGTGCCAGCAGCTCATCGCCAGGGGCTAGGTCACCCCTCCACTTT.

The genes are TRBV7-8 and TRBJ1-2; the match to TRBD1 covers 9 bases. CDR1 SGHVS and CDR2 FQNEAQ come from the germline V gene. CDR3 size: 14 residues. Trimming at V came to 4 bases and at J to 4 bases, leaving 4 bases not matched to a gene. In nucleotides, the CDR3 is TGTGCCAGCAGCTCGGGGACAGGGACCTATGGCTACACCTTC. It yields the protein CASSSGTGTYGYTF.

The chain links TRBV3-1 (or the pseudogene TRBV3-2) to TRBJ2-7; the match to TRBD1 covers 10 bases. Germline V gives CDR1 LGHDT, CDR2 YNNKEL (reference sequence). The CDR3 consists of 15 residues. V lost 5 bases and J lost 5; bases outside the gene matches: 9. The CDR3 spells CASSWRRGQGNEQYF. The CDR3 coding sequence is TGTGCCAGCAGCTGGCGGAGGGGACAGGGGAACGAGCAGTACTTC.

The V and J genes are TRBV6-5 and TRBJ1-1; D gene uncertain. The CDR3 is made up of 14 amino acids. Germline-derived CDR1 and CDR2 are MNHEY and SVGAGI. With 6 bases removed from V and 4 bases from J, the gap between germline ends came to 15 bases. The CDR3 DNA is TGTGCCAGCAGCCTTGGGCCGGCGGGCACTGAAGCTTTCTTT. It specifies CASSLGPAGTEAFF.

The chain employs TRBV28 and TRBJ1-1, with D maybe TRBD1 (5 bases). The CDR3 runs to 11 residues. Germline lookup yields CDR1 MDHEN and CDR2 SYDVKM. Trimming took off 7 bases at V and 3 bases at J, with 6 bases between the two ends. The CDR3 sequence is CASKGDTEAFF. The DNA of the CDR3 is TGTGCCAGCAAAGGGGACACTGAAGCTTTCTTT.